The T cell receptor (beta chain) under discussion was sequenced for a study of shared clonotypes between healthy human individuals. Positively selected for CCR7, the CD45RO-negative cells used as naive CD8 cells excluded terminally differentiated effector memory CD45RA+ cells. Everyone who donated was a Caucasian adult who lived in Nashville, Tennessee. Points from the study as a whole: Clonotypes shared by all four sorted-subset donors had higher generation probabilities than non-shared clonotypes.

Of note for this clone: Its antigen is as yet unknown.

With 4 bases removed from V and 2 bases from J, the gap between germline ends came to 14 bases. The germline gives CDR1 SNHLY, CDR2 FYNNEI. The CDR3 covers 15 residues. Produced via immunoSEQ multiplex PCR; TCRdb's table is partial and in-frame only. Of about 2 million clones in the sample, over 85% are singletons; the top ten hold 1.2%. The chain employs TRBV2 and TRBJ2-5; a possible D gene is TRBD2 (5 bases). The sample taken for sequencing was naive CD8+ T cells sorted from blood. The sequence derives from a young man in good health. The CDR3 region is CASSVPSSYQETQYF. The CDR3 bases are TGTGCCAGCAGTGTACCTAGCTCCTATCAAGAGACCCAGTACTTC.